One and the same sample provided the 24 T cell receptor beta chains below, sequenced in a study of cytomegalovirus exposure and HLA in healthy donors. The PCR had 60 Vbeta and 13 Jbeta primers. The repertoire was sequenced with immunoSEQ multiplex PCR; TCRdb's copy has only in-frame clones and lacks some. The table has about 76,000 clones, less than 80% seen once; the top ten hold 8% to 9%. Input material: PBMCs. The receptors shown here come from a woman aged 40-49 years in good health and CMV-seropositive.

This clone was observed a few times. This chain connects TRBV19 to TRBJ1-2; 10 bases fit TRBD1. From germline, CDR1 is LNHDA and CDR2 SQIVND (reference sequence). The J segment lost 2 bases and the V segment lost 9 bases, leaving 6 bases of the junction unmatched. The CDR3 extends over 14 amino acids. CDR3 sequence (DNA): TGTGCCAGCCTCCCGGGACAGGGGAACTATGGCTACACCTTC. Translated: CASLPGQGNYGYTF.

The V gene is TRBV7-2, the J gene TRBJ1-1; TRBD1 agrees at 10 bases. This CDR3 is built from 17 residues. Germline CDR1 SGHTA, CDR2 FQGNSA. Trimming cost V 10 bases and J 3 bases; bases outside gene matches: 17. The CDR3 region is CATYHRDRGFFDTEAFF. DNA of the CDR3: TGTGCCACCTATCACCGGGACAGGGGATTTTTTGACACTGAAGCTTTCTTT.

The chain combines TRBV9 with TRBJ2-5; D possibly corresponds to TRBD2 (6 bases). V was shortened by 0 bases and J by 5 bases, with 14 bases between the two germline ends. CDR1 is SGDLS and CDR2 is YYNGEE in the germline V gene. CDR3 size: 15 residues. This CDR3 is CASSVEGRGWETQYF. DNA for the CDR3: TGTGCCAGCAGCGTAGAAGGGCGGGGCTGGGAGACCCAGTACTTC.

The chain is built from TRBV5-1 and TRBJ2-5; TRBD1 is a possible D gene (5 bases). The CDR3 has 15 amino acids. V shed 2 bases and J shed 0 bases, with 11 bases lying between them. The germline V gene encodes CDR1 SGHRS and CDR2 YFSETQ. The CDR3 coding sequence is TGCGCCAGCAGCTTCCAGGGTCAGCACCAAGAGACCCAGTACTTC. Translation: CASSFQGQHQETQYF.

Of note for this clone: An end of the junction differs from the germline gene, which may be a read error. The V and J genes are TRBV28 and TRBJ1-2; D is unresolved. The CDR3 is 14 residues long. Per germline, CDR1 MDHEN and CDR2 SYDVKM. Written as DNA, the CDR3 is TGTGCCGGCAGCTTACACTCAGGCGCTCGAGGCTACACCTTC. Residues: CAGSLHSGARGYTF.

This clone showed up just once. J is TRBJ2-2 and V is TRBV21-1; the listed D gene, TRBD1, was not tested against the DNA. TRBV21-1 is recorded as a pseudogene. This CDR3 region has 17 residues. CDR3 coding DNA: TGTGCCAGCAGCAAAGATATGGGACAGGGGAACACCGGGGAGCTGTTTTTT. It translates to CASSKDMGQGNTGELFF.

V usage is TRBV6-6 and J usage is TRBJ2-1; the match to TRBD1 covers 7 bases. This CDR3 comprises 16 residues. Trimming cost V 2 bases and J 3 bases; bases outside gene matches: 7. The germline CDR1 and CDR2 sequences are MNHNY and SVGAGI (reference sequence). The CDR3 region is CASSYPPGTVYNEQFF. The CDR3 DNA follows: TGTGCCAGCAGTTACCCACCCGGGACAGTCTACAATGAGCAGTTCTTC.

The CDR3 sequence: CASSLRTGFSYNEQFF. The CDR3 DNA follows: TGTGCCAGCAGCCTTCGGACAGGGTTCTCCTACAATGAGCAGTTCTTC. The V call is TRBV9, the J call TRBJ2-1; 8 bases match TRBD1. The V gene's germline CDR1 is SGDLS and CDR2 YYNGEE. The CDR3 runs to 16 residues. V lost 4 bases and J lost 0; bases outside the gene matches: 6.

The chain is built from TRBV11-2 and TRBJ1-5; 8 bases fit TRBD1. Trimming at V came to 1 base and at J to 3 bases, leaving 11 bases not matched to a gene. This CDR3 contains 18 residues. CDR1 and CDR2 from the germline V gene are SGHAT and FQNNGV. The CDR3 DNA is TGTGCCAGCAGCTTAGGCCCCTCGACAGGGGCCGACAATCAGCCCCAGCATTTT. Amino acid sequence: CASSLGPSTGADNQPQHF.

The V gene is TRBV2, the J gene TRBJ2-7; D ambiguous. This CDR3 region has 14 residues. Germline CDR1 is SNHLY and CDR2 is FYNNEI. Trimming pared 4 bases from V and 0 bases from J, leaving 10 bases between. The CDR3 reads CASSATRHSYEQYF. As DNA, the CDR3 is TGTGCCAGCAGTGCCACCAGGCACTCCTACGAGCAGTACTTC.

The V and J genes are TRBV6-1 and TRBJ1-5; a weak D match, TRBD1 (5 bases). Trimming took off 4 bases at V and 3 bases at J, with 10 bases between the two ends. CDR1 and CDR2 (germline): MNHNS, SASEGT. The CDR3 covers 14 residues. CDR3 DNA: TGTGCCAGCAGTGGGGCGGGACTCAATCAGCCCCAGCATTTT. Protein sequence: CASSGAGLNQPQHF.

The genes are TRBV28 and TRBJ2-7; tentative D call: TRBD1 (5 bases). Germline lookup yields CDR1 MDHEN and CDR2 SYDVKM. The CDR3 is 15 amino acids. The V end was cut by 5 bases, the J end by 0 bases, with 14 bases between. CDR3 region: CASSNWGTSSYEQYF. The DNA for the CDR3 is TGTGCCAGCAGTAACTGGGGCACGAGCTCCTACGAGCAGTACTTC.

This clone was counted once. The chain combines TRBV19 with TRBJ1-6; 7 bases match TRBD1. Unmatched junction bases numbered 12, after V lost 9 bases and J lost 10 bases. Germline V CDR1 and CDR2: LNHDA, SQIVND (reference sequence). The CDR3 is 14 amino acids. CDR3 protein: CASVLTGTGSPLHF. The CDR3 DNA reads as TGTGCCAGCGTTTTGACAGGGACGGGGTCACCCCTCCACTTT.

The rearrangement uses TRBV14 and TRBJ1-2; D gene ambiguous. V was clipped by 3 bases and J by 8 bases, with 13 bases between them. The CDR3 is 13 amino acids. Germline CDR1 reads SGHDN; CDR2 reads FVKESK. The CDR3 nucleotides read TGTGCCAGCAGCCAGAACAGCCTCAACGGCTACACCTTC. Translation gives CASSQNSLNGYTF.

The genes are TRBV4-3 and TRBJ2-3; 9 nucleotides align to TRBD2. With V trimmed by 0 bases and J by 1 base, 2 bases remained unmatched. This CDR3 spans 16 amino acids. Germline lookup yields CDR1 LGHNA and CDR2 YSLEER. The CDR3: CASSQEPSGGTDTQYF. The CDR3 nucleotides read TGCGCCAGCAGCCAAGAACCTAGCGGGGGCACAGATACGCAGTATTTT.

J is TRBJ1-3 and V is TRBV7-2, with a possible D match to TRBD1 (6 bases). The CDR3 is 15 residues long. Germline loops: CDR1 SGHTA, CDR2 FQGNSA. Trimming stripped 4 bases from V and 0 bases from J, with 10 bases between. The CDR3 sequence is CASSSTTGSGNTIYF. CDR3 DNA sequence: TGTGCCAGCAGCTCGACGACAGGCTCTGGAAACACCATATATTTT.

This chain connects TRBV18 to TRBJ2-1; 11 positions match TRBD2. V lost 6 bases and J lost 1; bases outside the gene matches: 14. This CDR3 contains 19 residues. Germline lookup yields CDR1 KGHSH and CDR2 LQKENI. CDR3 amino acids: CASSRTGTSGGISYNEQFF. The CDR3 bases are TGTGCCAGCTCTCGAACCGGAACTAGCGGGGGTATATCCTACAATGAGCAGTTCTTC.

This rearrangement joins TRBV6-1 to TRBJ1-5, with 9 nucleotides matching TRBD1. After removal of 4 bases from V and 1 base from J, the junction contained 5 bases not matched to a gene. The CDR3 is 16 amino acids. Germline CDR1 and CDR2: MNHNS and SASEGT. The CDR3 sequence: CASSGRDRESNQPQHF. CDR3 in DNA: TGTGCCAGCAGTGGACGGGACAGGGAGAGCAATCAGCCCCAGCATTTT.

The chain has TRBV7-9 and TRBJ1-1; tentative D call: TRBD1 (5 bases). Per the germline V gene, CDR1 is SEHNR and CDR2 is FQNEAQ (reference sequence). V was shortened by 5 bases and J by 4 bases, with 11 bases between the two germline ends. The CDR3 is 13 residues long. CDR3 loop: CASSLPGFTEAFF. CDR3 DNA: TGTGCCAGCAGCCTACCAGGGTTCACTGAAGCTTTCTTT.

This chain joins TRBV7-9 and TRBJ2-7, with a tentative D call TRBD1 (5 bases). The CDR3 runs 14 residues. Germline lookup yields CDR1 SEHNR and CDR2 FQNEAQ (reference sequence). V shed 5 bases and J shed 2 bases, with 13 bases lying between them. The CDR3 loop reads CASSQGPRAYEQYF. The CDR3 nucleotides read TGTGCCAGCAGCCAAGGCCCCAGGGCCTACGAGCAGTACTTC.

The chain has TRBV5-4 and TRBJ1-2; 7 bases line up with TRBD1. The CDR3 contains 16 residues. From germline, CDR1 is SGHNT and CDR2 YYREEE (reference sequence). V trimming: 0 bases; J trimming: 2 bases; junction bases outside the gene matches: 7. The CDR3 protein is CASSLEGTVGNYGYTF. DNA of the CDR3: TGTGCCAGCAGCTTGGAAGGGACAGTAGGAAACTATGGCTACACCTTC.

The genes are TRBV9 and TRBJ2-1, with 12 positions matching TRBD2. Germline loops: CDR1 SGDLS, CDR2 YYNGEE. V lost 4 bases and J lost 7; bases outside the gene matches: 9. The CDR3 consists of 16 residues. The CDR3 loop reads CASSSRTSGVRNEQFF. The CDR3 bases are TGTGCCAGCAGCTCAAGGACTAGCGGGGTACGGAATGAGCAGTTCTTC. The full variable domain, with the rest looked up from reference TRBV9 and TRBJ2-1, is DSGVTQTPKHLITATGQRVTLRCSPRSGDLSVYWYQQSLDQGLQFLIQYYNGEERAKGNILERFSAQQFPDLHSELNLSSLELGDSALYFCASSSRTSGVRNEQFFGPGTRLTVL.

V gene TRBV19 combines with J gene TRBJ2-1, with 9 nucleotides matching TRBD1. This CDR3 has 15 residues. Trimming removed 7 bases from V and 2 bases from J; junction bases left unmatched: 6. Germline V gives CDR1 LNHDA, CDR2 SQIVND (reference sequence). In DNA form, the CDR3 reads TGTGCCAGTAAGGAGGGACAGGGCCCCTACAATGAGCAGTTCTTC. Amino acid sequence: CASKEGQGPYNEQFF.

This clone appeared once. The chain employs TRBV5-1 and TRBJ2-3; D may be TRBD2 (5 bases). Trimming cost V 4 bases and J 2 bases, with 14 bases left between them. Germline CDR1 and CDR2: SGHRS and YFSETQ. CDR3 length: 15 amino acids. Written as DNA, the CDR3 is TGCGCCAGCAGCCTTACTAGGCCTTCCACAGATACGCAGTATTTT. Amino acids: CASSLTRPSTDTQYF.